This T cell receptor beta chain was sequenced during a study of blood T cell repertoires in COVID-19. At the level of the study: Nucleic acid was either cDNA or gDNA, and it came from T cells, B-cell-depleted T cells, or PBMCs.

The protocol was immunoSEQ multiplex PCR, while the TCRdb copy is restricted to in-frame clones and leaves out a portion. The repertoire holds almost 200,000 clones, less than 90% seen once, with 0.75% to 0.95% in the top ten. The J segment lost 4 bases and the V segment lost 3 bases, leaving 4 bases of the junction unmatched. Germline V gives CDR1 KGHSH, CDR2 LQKENI. The CDR3 sequence is 15 residues long. The chain is built from TRBV18 and TRBJ1-1, with TRBD1 matching over 11 bases. Sequenced: peripheral blood. The receptor's source is a woman aged 65 to 85 with acute or convalescent COVID-19. CDR3 DNA: TGTGCCAGCTCACCCGGACAGGGGGCGGTCACTGAAGCTTTCTTT. Amino acid sequence: CASSPGQGAVTEAFF.